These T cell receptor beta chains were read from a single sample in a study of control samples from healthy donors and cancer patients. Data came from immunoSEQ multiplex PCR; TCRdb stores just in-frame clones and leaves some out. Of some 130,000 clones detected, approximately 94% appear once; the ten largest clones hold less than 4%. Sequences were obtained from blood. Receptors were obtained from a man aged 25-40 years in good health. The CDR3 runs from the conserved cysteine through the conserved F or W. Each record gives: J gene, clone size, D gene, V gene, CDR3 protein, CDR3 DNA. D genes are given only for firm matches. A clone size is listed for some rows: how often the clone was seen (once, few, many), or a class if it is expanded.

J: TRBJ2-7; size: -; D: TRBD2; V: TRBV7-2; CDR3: CASRFSSGDYAPYEQYF; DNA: TGTGCCAGCAGGTTCTCAAGCGGGGACTATGCCCCCTACGAGCAGTACTTC
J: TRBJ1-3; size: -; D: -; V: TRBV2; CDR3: CASKLTVASGNTIYF; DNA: TGTGCCAGCAAACTGACAGTCGCCTCTGGAAACACCATATATTTT
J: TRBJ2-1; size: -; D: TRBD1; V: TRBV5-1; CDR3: CASSLPGTGYNEQFF; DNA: TGCGCCAGCAGCTTGCCAGGGACAGGGTATAATGAGCAGTTCTTC
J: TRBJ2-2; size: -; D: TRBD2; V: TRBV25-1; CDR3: CASAHLAGANTGELFF; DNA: TGTGCCAGCGCACATTTAGCGGGGGCGAACACCGGGGAGCTGTTTTTT
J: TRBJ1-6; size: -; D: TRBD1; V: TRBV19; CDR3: CASSFGQGWPYSYNSPLHF; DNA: TGTGCCAGTAGTTTTGGACAGGGTTGGCCCTACTCCTATAATTCACCCCTCCACTTT
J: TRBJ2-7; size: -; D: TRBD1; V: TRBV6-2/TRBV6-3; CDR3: CASSNKGQSYEQYF; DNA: TGTGCCAGCAGTAATAAGGGACAGAGCTACGAGCAGTACTTC
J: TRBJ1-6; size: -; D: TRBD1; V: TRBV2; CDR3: CASRETGGNSPLHF; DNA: TGTGCCAGCAGGGAGACAGGGGGGAATTCACCCCTCCACTTT
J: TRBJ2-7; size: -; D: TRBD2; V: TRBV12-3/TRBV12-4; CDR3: CGKQRGDTDEQYF; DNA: TGTGGGAAACAACGGGGGGATACGGACGAGCAGTACTTC
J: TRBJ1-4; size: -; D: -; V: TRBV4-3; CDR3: CASSQDRSGRLDEKLFF; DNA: TGCGCCAGCAGCCAAGATCGGTCTGGCCGCCTGGATGAAAAACTGTTTTTT
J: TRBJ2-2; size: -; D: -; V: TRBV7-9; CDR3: CASSLVLSGAGELFF; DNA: TGTGCCAGCAGCTTAGTCCTCTCAGGGGCCGGGGAGCTGTTTTTT
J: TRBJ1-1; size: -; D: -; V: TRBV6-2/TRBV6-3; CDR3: CASSSPPPGRNTEAFF; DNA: TGTGCCAGCAGTTCCCCGCCGCCGGGCCGGAACACTGAAGCTTTCTTT
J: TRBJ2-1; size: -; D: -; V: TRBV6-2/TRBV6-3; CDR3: CASSYSEEQFF; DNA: TGTGCCAGCAGTTACTCAGAAGAGCAGTTCTTC
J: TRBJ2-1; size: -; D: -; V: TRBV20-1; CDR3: CSARALREQFF; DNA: TGCAGTGCTAGAGCCCTTCGAGAGCAGTTCTTC
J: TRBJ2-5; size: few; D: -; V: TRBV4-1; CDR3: CASSQEGETQYF; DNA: TGCGCCAGCAGCCAAGAAGGGGAGACCCAGTACTTC
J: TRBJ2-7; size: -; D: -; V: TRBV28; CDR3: CASSLLGGGNLFF; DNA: TGTGCCAGCAGTTTATTGGGCGGAGGGAACCTCTTCTTC
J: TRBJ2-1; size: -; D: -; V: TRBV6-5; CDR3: CASKAGLESYNEQFF; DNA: TGTGCCAGCAAGGCAGGGCTGGAGTCCTACAATGAGCAGTTCTTC
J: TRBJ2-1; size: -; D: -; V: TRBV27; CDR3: CASRPTDLSYNEQFF; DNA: TGTGCCAGCAGGCCGACGGATCTCTCCTACAATGAGCAGTTCTTC
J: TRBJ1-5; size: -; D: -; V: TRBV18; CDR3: CASSPPGGNQPQHF; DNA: TGTGCCAGCTCACCACCAGGTGGCAATCAGCCCCAGCATTTT
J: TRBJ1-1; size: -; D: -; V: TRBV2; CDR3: CASRGLGTEAFF; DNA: TGTGCCAGCAGGGGGCTCGGCACTGAAGCTTTCTTT
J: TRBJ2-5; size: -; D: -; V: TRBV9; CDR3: CASSVLGGQETQYF; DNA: TGTGCCAGCAGCGTACTGGGGGGACAAGAGACCCAGTACTTC
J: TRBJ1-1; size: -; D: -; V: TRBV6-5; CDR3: CASRPYRLNTEAFF; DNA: TGTGCCAGCAGACCTTACAGATTGAACACTGAAGCTTTCTTT
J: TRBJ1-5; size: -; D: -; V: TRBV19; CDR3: CASGEQNNQPQHF; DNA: TGTGCCAGTGGCGAGCAGAACAATCAGCCCCAGCATTTT
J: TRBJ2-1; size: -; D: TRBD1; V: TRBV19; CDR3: CASSATQGAYNEQFF; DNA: TGTGCCAGTAGTGCAACACAGGGGGCGTATAATGAGCAGTTCTTC
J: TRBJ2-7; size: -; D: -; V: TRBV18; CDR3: CASSPPSSYEQYF; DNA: TGTGCCAGCTCACCACCGAGCTCCTACGAGCAGTACTTC
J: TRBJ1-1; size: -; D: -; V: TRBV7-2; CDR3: CASSSARTVNTEAFF; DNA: TGTGCCAGCAGCTCGGCTCGGACGGTGAACACTGAAGCTTTCTTT
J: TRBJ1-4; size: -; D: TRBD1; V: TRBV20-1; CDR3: CSASLTGINEKLFF; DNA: TGCAGTGCTAGTTTGACAGGGATTAATGAAAAACTGTTTTTT
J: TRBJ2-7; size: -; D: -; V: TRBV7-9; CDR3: CASSTLQEIGSYEQYF; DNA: TGTGCCAGCAGCACCCTCCAGGAGATAGGCTCCTACGAGCAGTACTTC
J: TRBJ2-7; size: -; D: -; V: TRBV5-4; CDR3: CASSTRSGAPYEQYF; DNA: TGTGCCAGCAGCACGAGGAGTGGGGCTCCCTACGAGCAGTACTTC
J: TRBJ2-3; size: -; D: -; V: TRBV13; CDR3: CASSHTRALTDTQYF; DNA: TGTGCCAGCAGCCATACCCGGGCCCTCACAGATACGCAGTATTTT
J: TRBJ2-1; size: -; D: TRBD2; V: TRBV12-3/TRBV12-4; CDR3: CASSWGGSQQFF; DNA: TGTGCCAGCAGTTGGGGGGGGTCCCAGCAGTTCTTC
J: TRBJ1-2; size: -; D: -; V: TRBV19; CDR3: CASRDGRVGLDRYGYTF; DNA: TGTGCCAGTAGGGACGGGAGAGTCGGGCTAGACCGATATGGCTACACCTTC
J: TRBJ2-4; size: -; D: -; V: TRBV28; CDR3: CASSQTGRMTKNIQYF; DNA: TGTGCCAGCAGTCAAACAGGGCGGATGACCAAAAACATTCAGTACTTC
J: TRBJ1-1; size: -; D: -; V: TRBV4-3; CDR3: CASSHLGADEAFF; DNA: TGCGCCAGCAGCCATCTGGGGGCGGATGAAGCTTTCTTT
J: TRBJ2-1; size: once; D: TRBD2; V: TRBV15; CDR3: CATSRGGGVYNEQFF; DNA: TGTGCCACCAGCAGGGGCGGGGGGGTTTACAATGAGCAGTTCTTC
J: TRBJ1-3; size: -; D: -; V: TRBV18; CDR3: CASSPQSSGNTIYF; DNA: TGTGCCAGCTCCCCTCAGTCCTCTGGAAACACCATATATTTT
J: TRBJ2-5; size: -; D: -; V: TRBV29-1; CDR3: CSVDAGAGETQYF; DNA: TGCAGCGTTGACGCCGGGGCTGGGGAGACCCAGTACTTC
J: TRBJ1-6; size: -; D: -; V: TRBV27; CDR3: CASSDTGSTNSPLHF; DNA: TGTGCCAGCAGCGATACAGGGTCGACTAATTCACCCCTCCACTTT
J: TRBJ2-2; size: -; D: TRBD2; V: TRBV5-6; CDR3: CASSRLRGTGELFF; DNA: TGTGCCAGCAGTAGGTTGCGGGGGACCGGGGAGCTGTTTTTT
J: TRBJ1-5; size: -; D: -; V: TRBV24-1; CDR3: CATSAREFNQPQHF; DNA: TGTGCCACCAGTGCCAGGGAGTTCAATCAGCCCCAGCATTTT
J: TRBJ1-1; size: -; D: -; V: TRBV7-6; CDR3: CASSFRPQGRDTEAFF; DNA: TGTGCCAGCAGCTTCCGCCCACAGGGAAGGGACACTGAAGCTTTCTTT
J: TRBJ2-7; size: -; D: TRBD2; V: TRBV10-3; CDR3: CAISEWTSGYEQYF; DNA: TGTGCCATCAGTGAGTGGACTAGCGGATACGAGCAGTACTTC
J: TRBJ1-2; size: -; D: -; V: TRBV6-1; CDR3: CASSEEGSYGYTF; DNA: TGTGCCAGCAGTGAAGAGGGCAGCTATGGCTACACCTTC
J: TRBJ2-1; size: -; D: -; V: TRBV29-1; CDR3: CSAPQEVNEQFF; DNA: TGCAGCGCCCCCCAGGAGGTCAATGAGCAGTTCTTC
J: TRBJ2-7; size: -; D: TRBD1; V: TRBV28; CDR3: CASRTGDEQYF; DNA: TGTGCCAGCAGAACAGGGGACGAGCAGTACTTC
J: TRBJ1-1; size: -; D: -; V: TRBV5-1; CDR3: CASSLGGKSEAFF; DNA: TGCGCCAGCAGCTTGGGGGGGAAAAGTGAAGCTTTCTTT
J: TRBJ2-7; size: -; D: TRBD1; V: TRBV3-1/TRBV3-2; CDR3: CASSPRDRGYEQYF; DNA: TGTGCCAGCAGCCCCCGGGACAGGGGGTACGAGCAGTACTTC
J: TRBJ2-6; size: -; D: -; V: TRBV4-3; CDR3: CASRRDSSSSGANVLTF; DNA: TGCGCCAGCAGGCGGGACAGTTCCTCCTCTGGGGCCAACGTCCTGACTTTC
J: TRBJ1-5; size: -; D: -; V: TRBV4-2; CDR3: CASSQEVGGDQPQHF; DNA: TGTGCCAGCAGCCAAGAGGTAGGGGGGGATCAGCCCCAGCATTTT
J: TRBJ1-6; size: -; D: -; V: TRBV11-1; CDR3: CASSLRSNSPLHF; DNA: TGTGCCAGCAGCTTGCGGAGTAATTCACCCCTCCACTTT
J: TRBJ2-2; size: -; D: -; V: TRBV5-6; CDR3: CASSLGVRAGELFF; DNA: TGTGCCAGCAGCTTAGGGGTTCGGGCCGGGGAGCTGTTTTTT
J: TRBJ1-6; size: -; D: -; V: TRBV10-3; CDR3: CAARGGLNSPLHF; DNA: TGTGCCGCTAGAGGGGGGCTCAATTCACCCCTCCACTTT
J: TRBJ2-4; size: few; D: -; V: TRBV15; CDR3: CATSRVEYGTKNIQYF; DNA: TGTGCCACCAGCAGGGTGGAGTACGGAACCAAAAACATTCAGTACTTC
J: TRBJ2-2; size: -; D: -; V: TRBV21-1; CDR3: CASRQGSWAPGSCFF; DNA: -
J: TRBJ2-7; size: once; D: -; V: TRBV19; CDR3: CASSIRTGGLYEQYF; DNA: TGTGCCAGTAGTATTAGGACTGGGGGACTCTACGAGCAGTACTTC
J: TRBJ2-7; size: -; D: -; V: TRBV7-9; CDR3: CASSSSRAGAYEQYF; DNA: TGTGCCAGCAGCTCCTCGAGGGCCGGCGCCTACGAGCAGTACTTC
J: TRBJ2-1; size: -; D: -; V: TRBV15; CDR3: CATSREAATYNEQFF; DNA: TGTGCCACCAGCAGAGAGGCTGCAACCTACAATGAGCAGTTCTTC
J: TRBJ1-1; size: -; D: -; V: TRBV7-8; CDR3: CASSPPEGFMNTEAFF; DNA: TGTGCCAGCAGCCCACCTGAGGGGTTCATGAACACTGAAGCTTTCTTT
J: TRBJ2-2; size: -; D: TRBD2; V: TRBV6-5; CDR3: CASSYSAGSGELFF; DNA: TGTGCCAGCAGTTACTCAGCGGGATCCGGGGAGCTGTTTTTT
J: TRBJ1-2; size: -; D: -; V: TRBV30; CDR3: CAWNLDHGYTF; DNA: TGTGCCTGGAACTTGGATCATGGCTACACCTTC
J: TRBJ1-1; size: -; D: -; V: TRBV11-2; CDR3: CASSPKYTNTEAFF; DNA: TGTGCCAGCAGCCCTAAATACACAAACACTGAAGCTTTCTTT